These T cell receptor beta chains were read from a single sample in a study of cytomegalovirus exposure and HLA in healthy donors. The protocol was immunoSEQ multiplex PCR, while the TCRdb copy is restricted to in-frame clones and leaves out a portion. In the table there are around 190,000 clones, roughly nine tenths of which are singletons. Sequencing was done on a sample of PBMCs. These receptors originate from a boy aged 2-15 years in good health and CMV-seronegative. Each CDR3 is given with its conserved first and last residue. Each record gives: J gene, V gene, clone size, D gene, CDR3 protein, CDR3 DNA. D genes are given only for firm matches. Where a row states a size, it is once, few, many or the class of an expanded clone; other rows omit it.

>TRBJ2-5|TRBV6-5|once|NA
CASTSEGTQYF
TGTGCCAGCACCTCCGAGGGGACCCAGTACTTC
>TRBJ2-1|TRBV19|NA|TRBD1
CASSIVKGAMNEQFF
TGTGCCAGTAGTATAGTTAAGGGGGCGATGAATGAGCAGTTCTTC
>TRBJ2-3|TRBV27|NA|TRBD2
CASSQAIGGGAVDTQYF
TGTGCCAGCAGTCAAGCTATAGGCGGGGGGGCCGTAGATACGCAGTATTTT
>TRBJ1-5|TRBV21-1|NA|NA
CASSKVGRRVQQDGNQPQHF
TGTGCCAGCAGCAAAGTGGGTCGGAGGGTCCAACAGGATGGCAATCAGCCCCAGCATTTT
>TRBJ2-1|TRBV6-5|NA|TRBD2
CASSPTSGGPNEQFF
TGTGCCAGCAGCCCGACTAGCGGGGGGCCCAATGAGCAGTTCTTC
>TRBJ2-2|TRBV27|NA|TRBD2
CASREAFGELFF
TGTGCCAGCCGGGAGGCCTTCGGGGAGCTGTTTTTT
>TRBJ2-5|TRBV7-9|NA|TRBD2
CASSLALAGETQYF
TGTGCCAGCAGCTTAGCTCTAGCGGGCGAGACCCAGTACTTC
>TRBJ1-6|TRBV7-2|NA|TRBD1
CASGLLGQGNSPLHF
TGTGCCAGCGGACTTCTGGGACAGGGGAATTCACCCCTCCACTTT
>TRBJ1-1|TRBV5-1|few|NA
CASSLETGMNTEAFF
TGCGCCAGCAGCTTGGAGACGGGGATGAACACTGAAGCTTTCTTT
>TRBJ1-1|TRBV29-1|NA|NA
CSVEAMKGRAWEAFF
TGCAGCGTTGAAGCGATGAAGGGAAGAGCTTGGGAGGCTTTCTTT
>TRBJ2-7|TRBV7-3|NA|TRBD1
CASSSRSDRGMNEQYF
TGTGCCAGCAGCTCACGGTCAGACAGGGGTATGAACGAGCAGTACTTC
>TRBJ2-2|TRBV6-7|NA|TRBD2
CASSYRSGRGTGELFF
TGTGCCAGCAGTTACAGGAGCGGGAGGGGAACCGGGGAGCTGTTTTTT
>TRBJ2-1|TRBV9|NA|TRBD1
CASSPTLSRGRPYNEQFF
TGTGCCAGCAGCCCCACCTTGTCGAGGGGGCGGCCGTACAATGAGCAGTTCTTC
>TRBJ2-7|TRBV11-2|NA|NA
CASSLQGYEQYF
TGTGCCAGCAGCTTACAGGGCTACGAGCAGTACTTC
>TRBJ1-1|TRBV7-9|NA|NA
CASTVGGGSTEAFF
TGTGCCAGCACCGTAGGGGGGGGTAGCACTGAAGCTTTCTTT